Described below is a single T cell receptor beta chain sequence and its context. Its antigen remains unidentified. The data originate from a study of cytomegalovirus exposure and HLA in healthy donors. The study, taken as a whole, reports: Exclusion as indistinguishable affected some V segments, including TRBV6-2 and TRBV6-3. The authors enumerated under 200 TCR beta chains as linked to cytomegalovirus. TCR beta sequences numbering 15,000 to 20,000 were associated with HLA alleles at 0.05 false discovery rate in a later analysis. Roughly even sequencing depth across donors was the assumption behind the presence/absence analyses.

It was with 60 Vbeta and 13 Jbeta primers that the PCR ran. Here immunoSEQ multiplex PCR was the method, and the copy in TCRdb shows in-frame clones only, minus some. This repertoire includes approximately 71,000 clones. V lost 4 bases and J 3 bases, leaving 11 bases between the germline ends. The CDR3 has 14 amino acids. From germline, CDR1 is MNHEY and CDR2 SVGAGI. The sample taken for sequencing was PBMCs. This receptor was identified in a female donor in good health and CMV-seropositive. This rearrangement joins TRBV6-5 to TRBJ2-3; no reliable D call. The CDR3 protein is CASSWSSATDTQYF. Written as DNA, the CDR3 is TGTGCCAGCAGTTGGAGTTCAGCAACAGATACGCAGTATTTT.